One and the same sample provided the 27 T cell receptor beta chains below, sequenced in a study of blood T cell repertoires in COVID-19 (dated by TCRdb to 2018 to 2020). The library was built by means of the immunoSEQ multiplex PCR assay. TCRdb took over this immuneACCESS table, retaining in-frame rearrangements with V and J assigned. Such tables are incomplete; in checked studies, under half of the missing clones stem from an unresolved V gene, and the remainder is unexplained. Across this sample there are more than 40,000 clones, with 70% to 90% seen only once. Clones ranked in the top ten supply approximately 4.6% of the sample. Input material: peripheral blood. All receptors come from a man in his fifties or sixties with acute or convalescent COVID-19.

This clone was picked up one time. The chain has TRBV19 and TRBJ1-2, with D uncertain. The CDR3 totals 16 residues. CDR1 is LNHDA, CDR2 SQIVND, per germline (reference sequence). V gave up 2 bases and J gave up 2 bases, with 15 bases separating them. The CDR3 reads CASSINYEDRNYGYTF. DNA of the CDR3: TGTGCCAGTAGTATAAATTATGAGGATCGCAACTATGGCTACACCTTC.

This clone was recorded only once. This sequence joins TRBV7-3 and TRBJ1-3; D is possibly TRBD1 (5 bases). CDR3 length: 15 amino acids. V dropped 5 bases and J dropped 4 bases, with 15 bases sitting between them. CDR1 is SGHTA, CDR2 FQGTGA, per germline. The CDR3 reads CASSKEAGLGNTIYF. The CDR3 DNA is TGTGCCAGCAGCAAAGAAGCAGGGTTGGGAAACACCATATATTTT.

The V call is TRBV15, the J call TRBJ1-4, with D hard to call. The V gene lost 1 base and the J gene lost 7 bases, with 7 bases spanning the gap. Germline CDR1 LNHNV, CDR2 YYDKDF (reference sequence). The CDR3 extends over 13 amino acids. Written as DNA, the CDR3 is TGTGCCACCAGCAGAGGGTCGGGTGAAAAACTGTTTTTT. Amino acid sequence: CATSRGSGEKLFF.

CDR3 sequence reads: CASSPNQSCRPLGNYGYTF. The CDR3 DNA follows: TGTGCCAGCAGCCCGAATCAATCGTGCAGGCCGCTTGGAAACTATGGCTACACCTTC. This sequence joins TRBV3-1 (or the pseudogene TRBV3-2) and TRBJ1-2; no clear D. Trimming pared 4 bases from V and 2 bases from J, leaving 26 bases between. The CDR3 consists of 19 residues. Germline CDR1 reads LGHDT; CDR2 reads YNNKEL (reference sequence).

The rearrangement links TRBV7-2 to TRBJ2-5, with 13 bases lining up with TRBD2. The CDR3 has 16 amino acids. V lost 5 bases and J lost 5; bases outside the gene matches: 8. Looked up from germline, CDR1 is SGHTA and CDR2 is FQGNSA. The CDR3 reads CASSVTSGGAGETQYF. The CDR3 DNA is TGTGCCAGCAGCGTCACTAGCGGGGGGGCCGGGGAGACCCAGTACTTC.

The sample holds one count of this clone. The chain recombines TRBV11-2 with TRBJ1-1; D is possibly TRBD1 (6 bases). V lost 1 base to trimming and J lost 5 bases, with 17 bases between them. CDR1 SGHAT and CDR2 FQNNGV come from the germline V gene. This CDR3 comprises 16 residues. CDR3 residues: CASSLAGVSVGTEAFF. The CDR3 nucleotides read TGTGCCAGCAGCTTAGCAGGGGTCTCAGTGGGGACTGAAGCTTTCTTT.

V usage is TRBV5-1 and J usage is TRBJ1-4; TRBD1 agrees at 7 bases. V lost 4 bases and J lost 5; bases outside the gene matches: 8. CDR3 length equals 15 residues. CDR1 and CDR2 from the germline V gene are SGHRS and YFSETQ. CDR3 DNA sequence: TGCGCCAGCAGCGGGAAGACAGGGTCCAATGAAAAACTGTTTTTT. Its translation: CASSGKTGSNEKLFF.

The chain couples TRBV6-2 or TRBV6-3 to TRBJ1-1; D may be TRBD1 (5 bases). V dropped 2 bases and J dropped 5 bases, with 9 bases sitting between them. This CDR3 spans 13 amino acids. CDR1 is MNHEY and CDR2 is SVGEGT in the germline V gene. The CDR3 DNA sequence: TGTGCCAGCAGTTACAAGGGGTCGACTGAAGCTTTCTTT. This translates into CASSYKGSTEAFF.

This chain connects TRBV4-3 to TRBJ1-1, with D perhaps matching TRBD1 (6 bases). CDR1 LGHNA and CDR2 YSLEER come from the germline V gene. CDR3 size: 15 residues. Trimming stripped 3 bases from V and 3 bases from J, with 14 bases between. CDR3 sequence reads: CASSQVGAADTEAFF. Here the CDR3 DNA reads TGCGCCAGCAGCCAGGTGGGGGCGGCGGACACTGAAGCTTTCTTT.

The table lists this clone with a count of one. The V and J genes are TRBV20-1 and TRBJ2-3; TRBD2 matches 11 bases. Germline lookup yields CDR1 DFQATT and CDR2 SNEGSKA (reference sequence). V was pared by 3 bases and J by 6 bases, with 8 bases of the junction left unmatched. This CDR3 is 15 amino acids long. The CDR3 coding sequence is TGCAGTGCTAGTTTGGGTAGCGGGGGGGTGGATACGCAGTATTTT. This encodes CSASLGSGGVDTQYF.

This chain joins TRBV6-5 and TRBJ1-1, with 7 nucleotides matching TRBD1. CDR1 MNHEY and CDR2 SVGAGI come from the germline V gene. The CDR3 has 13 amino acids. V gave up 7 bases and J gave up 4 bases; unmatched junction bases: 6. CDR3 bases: TGTGCCAGCATGAGGGGGCAGGGCACTGAAGCTTTCTTT. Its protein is CASMRGQGTEAFF.

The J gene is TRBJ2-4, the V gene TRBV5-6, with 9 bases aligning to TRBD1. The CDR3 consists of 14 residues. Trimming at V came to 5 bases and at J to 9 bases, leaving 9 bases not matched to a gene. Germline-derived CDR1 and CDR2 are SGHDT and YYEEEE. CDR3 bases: TGTGCCAGCAGATCGGCGGGACAGGGAGGCATTCAGTACTTC. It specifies CASRSAGQGGIQYF.

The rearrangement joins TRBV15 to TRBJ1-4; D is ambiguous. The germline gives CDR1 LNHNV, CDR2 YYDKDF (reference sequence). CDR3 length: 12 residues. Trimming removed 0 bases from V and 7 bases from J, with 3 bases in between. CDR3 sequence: CATSRDLEKLFF. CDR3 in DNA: TGTGCCACCAGCAGAGATCTTGAAAAACTGTTTTTT.

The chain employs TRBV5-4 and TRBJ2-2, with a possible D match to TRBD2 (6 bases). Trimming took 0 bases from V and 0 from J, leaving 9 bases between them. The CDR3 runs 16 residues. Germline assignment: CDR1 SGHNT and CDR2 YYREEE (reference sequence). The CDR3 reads CASSLDLATNTGELFF. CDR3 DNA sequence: TGTGCCAGCAGCTTGGATCTAGCGACGAACACCGGGGAGCTGTTTTTT.

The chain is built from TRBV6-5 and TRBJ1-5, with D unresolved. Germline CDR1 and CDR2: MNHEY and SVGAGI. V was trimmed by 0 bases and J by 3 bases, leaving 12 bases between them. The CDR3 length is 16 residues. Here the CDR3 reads CASSYSSETPNQPQHF. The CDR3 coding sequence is TGTGCCAGCAGTTACTCTTCAGAGACACCCAATCAGCCCCAGCATTTT.

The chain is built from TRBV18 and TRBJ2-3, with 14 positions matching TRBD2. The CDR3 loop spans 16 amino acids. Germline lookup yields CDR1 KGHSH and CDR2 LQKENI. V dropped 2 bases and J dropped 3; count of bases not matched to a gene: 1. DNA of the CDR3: TGTGCCAGCTCACCAGGGACTAGCGGGGGAACAGATACGCAGTATTTT. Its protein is CASSPGTSGGTDTQYF.

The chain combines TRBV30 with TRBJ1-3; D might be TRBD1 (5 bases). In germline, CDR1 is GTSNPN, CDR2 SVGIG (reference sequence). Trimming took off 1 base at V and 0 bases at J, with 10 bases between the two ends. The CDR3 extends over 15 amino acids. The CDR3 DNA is TGTGCCTGGAGTGCCGCAGGGCCCTCTGGAAACACCATATATTTT. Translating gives CAWSAAGPSGNTIYF.

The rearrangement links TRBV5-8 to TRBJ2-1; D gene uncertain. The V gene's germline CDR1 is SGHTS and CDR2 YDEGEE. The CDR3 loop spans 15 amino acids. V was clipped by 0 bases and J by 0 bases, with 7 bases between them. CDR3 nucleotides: TGTGCCAGCAGCTTGGATCCCAGCTCCTACAATGAGCAGTTCTTC. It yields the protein CASSLDPSSYNEQFF.

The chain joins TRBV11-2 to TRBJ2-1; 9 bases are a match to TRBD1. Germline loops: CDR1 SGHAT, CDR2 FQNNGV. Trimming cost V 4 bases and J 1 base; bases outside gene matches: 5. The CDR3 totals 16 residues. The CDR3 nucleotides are TGTGCCAGCAGCTCAGACAGGGGGGTTTCCTACAATGAGCAGTTCTTC. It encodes CASSSDRGVSYNEQFF.

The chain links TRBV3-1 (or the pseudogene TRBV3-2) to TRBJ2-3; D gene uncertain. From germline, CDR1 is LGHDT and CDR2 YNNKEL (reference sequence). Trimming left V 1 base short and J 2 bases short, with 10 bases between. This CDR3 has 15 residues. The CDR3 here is CASSQVRLSTDTQYF. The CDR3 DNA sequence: TGTGCCAGCAGCCAAGTTCGACTCTCCACAGATACGCAGTATTTT.

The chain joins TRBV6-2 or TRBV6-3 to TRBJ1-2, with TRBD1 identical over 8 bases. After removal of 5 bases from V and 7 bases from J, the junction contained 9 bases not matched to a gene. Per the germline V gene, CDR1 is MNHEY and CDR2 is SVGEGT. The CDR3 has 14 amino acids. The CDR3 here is CASSPPDRVSGYTF. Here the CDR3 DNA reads TGTGCCAGCAGTCCCCCGGACAGGGTTTCTGGCTACACCTTC.

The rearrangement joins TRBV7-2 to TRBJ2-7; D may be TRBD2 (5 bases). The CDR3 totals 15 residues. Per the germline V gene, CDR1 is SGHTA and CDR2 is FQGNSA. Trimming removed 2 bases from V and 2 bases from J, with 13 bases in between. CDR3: CASSLQRTPPYEQYF. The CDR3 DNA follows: TGTGCCAGCAGCTTACAGCGGACTCCGCCCTACGAGCAGTACTTC.

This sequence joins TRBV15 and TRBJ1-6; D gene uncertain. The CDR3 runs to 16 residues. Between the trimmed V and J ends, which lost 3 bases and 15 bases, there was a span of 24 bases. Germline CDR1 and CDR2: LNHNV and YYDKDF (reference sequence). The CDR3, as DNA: TGTGCCACCAGCAGGCAAAACTCGGCCGGCCCTCGACTCCTCCACTTT. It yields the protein CATSRQNSAGPRLLHF.

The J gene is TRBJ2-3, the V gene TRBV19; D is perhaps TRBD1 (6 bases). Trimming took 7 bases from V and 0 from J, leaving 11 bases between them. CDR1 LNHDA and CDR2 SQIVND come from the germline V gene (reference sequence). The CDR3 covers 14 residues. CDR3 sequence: CASKTGLSTDTQYF. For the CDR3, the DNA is TGTGCCAGTAAAACAGGGCTTAGCACAGATACGCAGTATTTT.

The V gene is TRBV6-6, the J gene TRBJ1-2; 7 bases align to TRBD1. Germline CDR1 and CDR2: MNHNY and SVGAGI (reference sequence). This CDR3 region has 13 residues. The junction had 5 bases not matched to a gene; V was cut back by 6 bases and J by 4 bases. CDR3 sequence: CASSRGQFYGYTF. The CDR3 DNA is TGTGCCAGCAGCCGGGGACAGTTCTATGGCTACACCTTC.

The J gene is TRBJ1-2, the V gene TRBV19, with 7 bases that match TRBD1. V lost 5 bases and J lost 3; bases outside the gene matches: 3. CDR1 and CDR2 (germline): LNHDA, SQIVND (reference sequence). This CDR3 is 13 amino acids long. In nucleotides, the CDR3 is TGTGCCAGTAGTTGGGACAGATACTATGGCTACACCTTC. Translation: CASSWDRYYGYTF.

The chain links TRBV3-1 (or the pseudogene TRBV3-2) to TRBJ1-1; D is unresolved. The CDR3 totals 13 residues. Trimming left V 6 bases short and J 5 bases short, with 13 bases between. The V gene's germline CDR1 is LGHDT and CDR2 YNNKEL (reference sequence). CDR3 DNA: TGTGCCAGCAGACTTAACTCGGGTACTGAAGCTTTCTTT. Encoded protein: CASRLNSGTEAFF.